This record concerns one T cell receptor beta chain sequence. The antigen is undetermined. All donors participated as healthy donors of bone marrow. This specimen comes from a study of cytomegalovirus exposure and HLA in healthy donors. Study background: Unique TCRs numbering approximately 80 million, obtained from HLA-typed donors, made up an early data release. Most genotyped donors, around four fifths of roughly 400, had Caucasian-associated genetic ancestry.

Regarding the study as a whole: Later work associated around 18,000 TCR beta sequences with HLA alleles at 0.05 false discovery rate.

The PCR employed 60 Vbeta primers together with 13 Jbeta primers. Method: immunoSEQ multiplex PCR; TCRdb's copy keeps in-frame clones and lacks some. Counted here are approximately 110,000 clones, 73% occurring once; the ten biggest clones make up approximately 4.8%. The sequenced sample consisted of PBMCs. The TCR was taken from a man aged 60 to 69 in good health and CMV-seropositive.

CDR3 sequence: CASSARQGGEQYF. CDR3 DNA sequence: TGTGCCAGCAGTGCCCGACAGGGGGGGGAGCAGTACTTC. J is TRBJ2-7 and V is TRBV27; TRBD1 matches at 9 bases. Looked up from germline, CDR1 is MNHEY and CDR2 is SMNVEV (reference sequence). The CDR3 covers 13 residues. The ends lost 5 bases at V and 7 bases at J; junction bases unmatched: 6.